This T cell receptor (beta chain) was profiled in a study of post-analysis software for immune sequencing data. About the study: In terms of disease course, relapsing-remitting, secondary progressive and progressive-relapsing multiple sclerosis were included. Study-level results: Significantly decreased normalized Chao1 diversity was recorded for multiple sclerosis patients relative to controls. By F measure, samples from a shared preparation batch strongly co-clustered. TRBV segments more frequent in patients than in controls numbered roughly 5 and included TRBV5-6, TRBV5-1 and TRBV20-1.

Tagging with unique molecular identifiers was a feature of the TCR beta cDNA libraries. Roughly 500,000 cDNA molecules were obtained per 1 to 10 million input T cells. TCRdb re-called the PCR reads through MiXCR, storing one row per CDR3 protein. Here the sample spans hundreds of thousands of distinct CDR3 sequences, approximately 60% being singletons. The CDR3 runs 13 residues. Of note for this clonotype: The antigen remains unidentified.

Input material: blood. This receptor was taken from a girl aged 2-15 years with multiple sclerosis. The chain has TRBV12-3 or TRBV12-4 and TRBJ2-7; D not certain. With the DNA end fitting TRBJ2-5 better, the J assignment may be wrong. The DNA for the CDR3 is TGTGCCAGCACCAGGACGCAACAAGAGACCCAGTACTTC. Encoded protein: CASTRTQQETQYF.